The subject of this entry is one T cell receptor beta chain. No antigen is known for it. The data are from a study of T cell responses to AZD1222 COVID-19 vaccine. Assay: immunoSEQ multiplex PCR; the TCRdb copy retains only in-frame clones and omits some. The sample lists 160,000 or so clones; about 87% were seen once. Study-wide results and caveats: Seropositive status at baseline applied to only a handful of AZD1222 recipients.

The CDR3 extends over 17 amino acids. Germline assignment: CDR1 MGHRA and CDR2 YSYEKL. V was clipped by 0 bases and J by 7 bases; unmatched bases: 10. This TCR was sampled from an adult who received the AZD1222 COVID-19 vaccine. Sequenced material: peripheral blood, taken 28 days after the second AZD1222 dose. This chain uses TRBV4-1 with TRBJ2-1; TRBD2 matches 9 bases. For the CDR3, the DNA is TGCGCCAGCAGCCAAGATCTTGCGGGAGGGCTAATAAATGAGCAGTTCTTC. Translating gives CASSQDLAGGLINEQFF.